Given below is one T cell receptor beta chain in context. Its antigen is not known. TCRdb keeps only in-frame clones here, not all; method: immunoSEQ multiplex PCR. This sample has 72,000 or so clones, with 85% to 90% found just once. The sample belongs to a study of OX40 agonist ivuxolimab in advanced cancers. Overall study: Clinicians treated patients with ivuxolimab, an agonistic anti-OX40 (CD134) antibody.

Study-wide findings and caveats: At 0.1 to 3.0 mg/kg and by week 6, clonal expansion occurred in CD4+ and CD8+ blood T cells.

This CDR3 has 14 residues. The germline V and J ends were trimmed by 0 bases and 0 bases, with 7 bases remaining between them. Germline lookup yields CDR1 SGHRS and CDR2 YFSETQ. The rearrangement joins TRBV5-1 to TRBJ2-7, with D perhaps matching TRBD1 (5 bases). The sequencing here drew on CD4+ or CD8+ T cells sorted from blood, taken in a trial of the OX40 agonist ivuxolimab. The TCR sequence derives from an adult with an advanced solid tumor such as melanoma, head and neck, liver or kidney cancer. CDR3 in DNA: TGCGCCAGCAGCTTGGTGCAGGGCTCCTACGAGCAGTACTTC. Protein: CASSLVQGSYEQYF.